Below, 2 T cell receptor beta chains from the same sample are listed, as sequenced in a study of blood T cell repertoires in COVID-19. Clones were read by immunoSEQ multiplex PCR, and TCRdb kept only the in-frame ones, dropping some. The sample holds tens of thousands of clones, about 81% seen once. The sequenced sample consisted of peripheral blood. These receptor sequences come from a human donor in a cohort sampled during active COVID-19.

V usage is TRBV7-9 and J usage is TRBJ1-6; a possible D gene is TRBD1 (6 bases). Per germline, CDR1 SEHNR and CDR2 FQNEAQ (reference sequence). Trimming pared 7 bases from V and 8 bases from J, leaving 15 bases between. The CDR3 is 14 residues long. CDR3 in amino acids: CASNRGRGDSPLHF. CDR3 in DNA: TGTGCCAGCAACCGCGGCAGGGGTGATTCACCCCTCCACTTT.

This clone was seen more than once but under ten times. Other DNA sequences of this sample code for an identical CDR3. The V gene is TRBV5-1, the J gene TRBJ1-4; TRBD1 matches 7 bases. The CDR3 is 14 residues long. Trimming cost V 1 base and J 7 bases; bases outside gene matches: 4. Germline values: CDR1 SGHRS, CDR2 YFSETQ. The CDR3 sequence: CASSLQGEREKLFF. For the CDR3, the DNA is TGCGCCAGCAGCTTGCAGGGGGAGCGTGAAAAACTGTTTTTT.